The next 27 T cell receptor beta chains were all read from a single sample in a study of blood T cell repertoires in COVID-19. Clones were sequenced by immunoSEQ multiplex PCR, and TCRdb holds only the in-frame ones, with some missing. The sample lists around 190,000 clones, under 80% occurring once. What was sequenced was peripheral blood. These receptors were collected from a woman between 50 and 59 years old with acute or convalescent COVID-19.

The CDR3 DNA follows: TGTGCCAGCAGCTTAGTAAGCGTGGGAGTGCGGGGCAATCAGCCCCAGCATTTT. This encodes CASSLVSVGVRGNQPQHF. The J gene is TRBJ1-5, the V gene TRBV11-2; no clear D gene. Germline CDR1 SGHAT, CDR2 FQNNGV. The V end was cut by 1 base, the J end by 2 bases, with 18 bases between. The CDR3 runs to 18 residues.

The genes are TRBV28 and TRBJ1-1; 7 bases agree with TRBD1. The CDR3 contains 17 residues. Germline V CDR1 and CDR2: MDHEN, SYDVKM. Trimming at V came to 6 bases and at J to 0 bases, leaving 13 bases not matched to a gene. CDR3 bases: TGTGCCAGCAGCCCATATACCGGGACAGCTATGAACACTGAAGCTTTCTTT. This sequence encodes CASSPYTGTAMNTEAFF. The full variable domain, completed using reference TRBV28 and TRBJ1-1, is DVKVTQSSRYLVKRTGEKVFLECVQDMDHENMFWYRQDPGLGLRLIYFSYDVKMKEKGDIPEGYSVSREKKERFSLILESASTNQTSMYLCASSPYTGTAMNTEAFFGQGTRLTVV.

Here the CDR3 reads CASSVTTGQSNTEAFF. DNA for the CDR3: TGTGCCAGCAGCGTGACGACGGGACAGTCCAACACTGAAGCTTTCTTT. The J gene is TRBJ1-1, the V gene TRBV5-6, with 7 bases lining up with TRBD1. Germline loops: CDR1 SGHDT, CDR2 YYEEEE. V was clipped by 4 bases and J by 2 bases; unmatched bases: 11. This CDR3 is built from 16 residues.

This clone was seen more than once but under ten times. J is TRBJ1-1 and V is TRBV6-5; a weak D match, TRBD1 (5 bases). The V gene's germline CDR1 is MNHEY and CDR2 SVGAGI. The CDR3 loop spans 14 amino acids. V was pared by 7 bases and J by 4 bases, with 16 bases between. CDR3 residues: CASMTQVWGTEAFF. The CDR3 nucleotides are TGTGCCAGCATGACACAGGTATGGGGCACTGAAGCTTTCTTT.

The chain joins TRBV5-1 to TRBJ1-6, with 9 bases lining up with TRBD1. CDR3 length: 13 amino acids. V lost 4 bases to trimming and J lost 14 bases; unmatched junction nucleotides: 7. Per germline, CDR1 SGHRS and CDR2 YFSETQ. The CDR3 protein is CASSETGGLTLHF. DNA of the CDR3: TGCGCCAGCAGCGAAACAGGGGGCTTAACCCTCCACTTT.

The J gene is TRBJ1-5, the V gene TRBV18; 7 bases are shared with TRBD1. The germline V gene encodes CDR1 KGHSH and CDR2 LQKENI. This CDR3 is built from 14 residues. V lost 4 bases and J lost 6; bases outside the gene matches: 6. In DNA form, the CDR3 reads TGTGCCAGCTCACTGGGACAGAGCTTTCAGCCCCAGCATTTT. Amino acids: CASSLGQSFQPQHF. Complete variable domain (other parts from reference TRBV18 and TRBJ1-5): NAGVMQNPRHLVRRRGQEARLRCSPMKGHSHVYWYRQLPEEGLKFMVYLQKENIIDESGMPKERFSAEFPKEGPSILRIQQVVRGDSAAYFCASSLGQSFQPQHFGDGTRLSIL.

The genes are TRBV29-1 and TRBJ2-1; D gene uncertain. Germline assignment: CDR1 SQVTM and CDR2 ANQGSEA. The germline V and J ends were trimmed by 4 bases and 3 bases, with 7 bases remaining between them. The CDR3 has 12 residues. The CDR3 loop is CSVAPGYNEQFF. CDR3 DNA: TGCAGCGTTGCTCCCGGCTACAATGAGCAGTTCTTC.

The chain couples TRBV7-8 to TRBJ2-7; 7 bases map to TRBD2. This CDR3 is built from 14 residues. Germline CDR1 is SGHVS and CDR2 is FQNEAQ. The V and J ends lost 3 bases and 0 bases, in that order; junction bases with no gene match: 2. The CDR3 DNA is TGTGCCAGCAGCTTTACGGGGGGCTCCTACGAGCAGTACTTC. As protein: CASSFTGGSYEQYF.

This clone came up a few times. The chain couples TRBV20-1 to TRBJ2-7, with D unresolved. CDR3 size: 11 residues. Germline V gene data show CDR1 as DFQATT and CDR2 as SNEGSKA (reference sequence). The V and J ends lost 8 bases and 2 bases respectively, with 10 bases between them. The CDR3 region is CSYPAAYEQYF. For the CDR3, the DNA is TGCAGTTACCCCGCGGCCTACGAGCAGTACTTC.

The chain links TRBV12-3 or TRBV12-4 to TRBJ2-1, with 8 bases that match TRBD1. The CDR3 loop spans 13 amino acids. Trimming cost V 6 bases and J 7 bases; bases outside gene matches: 5. The CDR3 sequence: CASRGTGVNEQFF. CDR3 coding DNA: TGTGCCAGCAGGGGGACAGGAGTTAATGAGCAGTTCTTC.

The chain combines TRBV27 with TRBJ2-7, with 10 bases fitting TRBD2. Germline assignment: CDR1 MNHEY and CDR2 SMNVEV (reference sequence). The V gene end was trimmed by 6 bases and the J gene end by 0 bases; junction bases not matched to a gene: 5. The CDR3 has 15 amino acids. The CDR3 loop is CASRRSGGPSYEQYF. As DNA, the CDR3 is TGTGCCAGCAGGCGTAGCGGGGGGCCCTCCTACGAGCAGTACTTC.

V and J are TRBV7-8 and TRBJ1-3, with no clear D. The CDR3 runs 15 residues. V lost 5 bases to trimming and J lost 0 bases, with 11 bases between them. CDR1 and CDR2 (germline): SGHVS, FQNEAQ. The CDR3 DNA reads as TGTGCCAGCAGCCGAGAAATATACTCTGGAAACACCATATATTTT. Amino acid sequence: CASSREIYSGNTIYF.

The chain recombines TRBV5-6 with TRBJ1-4; D call uncertain. Germline CDR1 SGHDT, CDR2 YYEEEE. The CDR3 has 15 residues. V lost 0 bases and J lost 7, with 13 bases in between. The CDR3 loop reads CASSLVERVGEKLFF. The CDR3 bases are TGTGCCAGCAGCTTGGTAGAGCGAGTCGGTGAAAAACTGTTTTTT.

The V gene is TRBV2, the J gene TRBJ1-2; 9 nucleotides match TRBD1. CDR3 length equals 14 residues. Germline assignment: CDR1 SNHLY and CDR2 FYNNEI. With V trimmed by 6 bases and J by 5 bases, 7 bases remained unmatched. The CDR3 here is CASSPQGAGYGYTF. CDR3 in DNA: TGTGCCAGCAGCCCACAGGGGGCTGGGTATGGCTACACCTTC.

The CDR3 DNA reads TGTGCCAGCAGCCGAGCAACTAATGAAAAACTGTTTTTT. Translating gives CASSRATNEKLFF. This chain connects TRBV14 to TRBJ1-4; D is ambiguous. Trimming removed 4 bases at V and 0 bases at J, with 3 bases between. The V gene's germline CDR1 is SGHDN and CDR2 FVKESK. The CDR3 totals 13 residues.

V gene TRBV11-3 combines with J gene TRBJ1-5; 11 nucleotides align to TRBD1. CDR3 length equals 20 residues. J gave up 1 base and V 6 bases, and 17 bases lay outside the gene matches. The germline CDR1 and CDR2 sequences are SGHNT and YENEEA. The CDR3: CASRHNCGQGARGSNQPQHF. In DNA, the CDR3 is TGTGCCAGCAGACATAACTGCGGACAGGGGGCGCGAGGAAGCAATCAGCCCCAGCATTTT. Using reference TRBV11-3 and TRBJ1-5 for the parts outside the CDR3, the full variable domain is EAGVVQSPRYKIIEKKQPVAFWCNPISGHNTLYWYLQNLGQGPELLIRYENEEAVDDSQLPKDRFSAERLKGVDSTLKIQPAELGDSAVYLCASRHNCGQGARGSNQPQHFGDGTRLSIL.

This clone was observed once. The chain joins TRBV19 to TRBJ2-7; a possible D gene is TRBD2 (6 bases). In germline, CDR1 is LNHDA, CDR2 SQIVND (reference sequence). This CDR3 comprises 15 residues. V was shortened by 4 bases and J by 6 bases, with 19 bases between the two germline ends. For the CDR3, the DNA is TGTGCCAGTAGTACACTCCGACGGGGAGGCCCCGAGCAGTACTTC. Protein sequence: CASSTLRRGGPEQYF.

The DNA of the CDR3 is TGTGCCAGCAGCCAAGGGAATCAGGGGGGCAGGATACGCTATGGCTACACCTTC. This gives the protein CASSQGNQGGRIRYGYTF. The chain carries TRBV3-1 (or the pseudogene TRBV3-2) and TRBJ1-2, with TRBD1 matching 7 bases. The ends lost 1 base at V and 4 bases at J; junction bases unmatched: 15. Germline CDR1 reads LGHDT; CDR2 reads YNNKEL (reference sequence). This CDR3 contains 18 residues.

V and J are TRBV4-3 and TRBJ1-2; no reliable D call. The CDR3 runs to 17 residues. Per the germline V gene, CDR1 is LGHNA and CDR2 is YSLEER. The V end lost 2 bases, the J end lost 1 base, and 17 bases lay between the germline ends. The CDR3 sequence: CASSQISGGRFNYGYTF. The CDR3 DNA is TGCGCCAGCAGCCAAATCTCCGGAGGCAGATTTAACTATGGCTACACCTTC.

Here the CDR3 DNA reads TGTGCCAGCAGCTTGACTACTTACAATGAGCAGTTCTTC. Protein product: CASSLTTYNEQFF. J is TRBJ2-1 and V is TRBV5-5; D is ambiguous. Per germline, CDR1 SGHKS and CDR2 YYEKEE (reference sequence). V dropped 1 base and J dropped 4 bases, with 6 bases sitting between them. CDR3 length equals 13 residues. Based on the CDR3 plus reference TRBV5-5 and TRBJ2-1, the full variable domain is DAGVTQSPTHLIKTRGQQVTLRCSPISGHKSVSWYQQVLGQGPQFIFQYYEKEERGRGNFPDRFSARQFPNYSSELNVNALLLGDSALYLCASSLTTYNEQFFGPGTRLTVL.

The chain joins TRBV4-3 to TRBJ1-5; D uncertain. Looked up from germline, CDR1 is LGHNA and CDR2 is YSLEER. Trimming took off 0 bases at V and 4 bases at J, with 10 bases between the two ends. CDR3 size: 15 residues. CDR3 in DNA: TGCGCCAGCAGCCAAGAGTGGGAGTTGAATCAGCCCCAGCATTTT. Protein: CASSQEWELNQPQHF.

The chain is built from TRBV6-2 or TRBV6-3 and TRBJ2-7, with 9 bases that match TRBD2. The V gene's germline CDR1 is MNHEY and CDR2 SVGEGT. V dropped 4 bases and J dropped 2; count of bases not matched to a gene: 9. The CDR3 loop spans 16 amino acids. The CDR3 loop is CASSSLALAGTYEQYF. For the CDR3, the DNA is TGTGCCAGCAGTTCACTAGCACTAGCGGGCACCTACGAGCAGTACTTC.

The chain joins TRBV3-1 (or the pseudogene TRBV3-2) to TRBJ1-4; the D gene is possibly TRBD1 (5 bases). The CDR3 is 16 amino acids. Trimming cost V 0 bases and J 8 bases, with 16 bases left between them. Per germline, CDR1 LGHDT and CDR2 YNNKEL (reference sequence). The CDR3 sequence: CASSQDVRGAGEKLFF. The DNA of the CDR3 is TGTGCCAGCAGCCAAGATGTAAGGGGCGCTGGCGAAAAACTGTTTTTT.

The chain employs TRBV24-1 and TRBJ2-3, with 7 bases fitting TRBD1. The V gene end was trimmed by 7 bases and the J gene end by 1 base; junction bases not matched to a gene: 4. Per germline, CDR1 KGHDR and CDR2 SFDVKD. This CDR3 comprises 14 residues. The CDR3 is CATSDRVRTDTQYF. DNA for the CDR3: TGTGCCACCAGCGACAGGGTACGCACAGATACGCAGTATTTT.

The CDR3 DNA follows: TGTGCCACCAGTGATGAGATAGGAACAGGGAGTAAACACGCAGATACGCAGTATTTT. Protein sequence: CATSDEIGTGSKHADTQYF. The chain employs TRBV24-1 and TRBJ2-3; D perhaps matches TRBD1 (6 bases). This CDR3 spans 19 amino acids. V lost 3 bases and J 4 bases, leaving 25 bases between the germline ends. CDR1 is KGHDR and CDR2 is SFDVKD in the germline V gene.

V and J are TRBV7-2 and TRBJ2-7; D not resolved. V was clipped by 3 bases and J by 6 bases, with 15 bases between them. CDR3 length: 14 amino acids. Looked up from germline, CDR1 is SGHTA and CDR2 is FQGNSA. The CDR3 region is CASSFPGGIGEQYF. The CDR3 DNA reads TGTGCCAGCAGCTTCCCCGGCGGTATAGGCGAGCAGTACTTC.

The V call is TRBV9, the J call TRBJ2-3; D might be TRBD1 (5 bases). The CDR3 is 17 residues long. Trimming removed 1 base at V and 7 bases at J, with 22 bases between. The germline V gene has CDR1 SGDLS and CDR2 YYNGEE. CDR3 residues: CASSVSGAGALQNTQYF. The CDR3 bases are TGTGCCAGCAGCGTATCAGGTGCTGGGGCTCTCCAGAATACGCAGTATTTT.